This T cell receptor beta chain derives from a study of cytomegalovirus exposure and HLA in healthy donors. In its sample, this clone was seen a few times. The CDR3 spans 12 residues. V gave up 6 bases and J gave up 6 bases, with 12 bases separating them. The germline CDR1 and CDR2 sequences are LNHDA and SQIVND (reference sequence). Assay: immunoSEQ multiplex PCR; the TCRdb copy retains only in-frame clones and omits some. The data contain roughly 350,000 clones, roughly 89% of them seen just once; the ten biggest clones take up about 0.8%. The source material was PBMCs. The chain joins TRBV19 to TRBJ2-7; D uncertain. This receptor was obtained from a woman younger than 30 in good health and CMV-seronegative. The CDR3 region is CASSPVTGEQYF. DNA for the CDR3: TGTGCCAGTAGCCCCGTAACGGGCGAGCAGTACTTC.